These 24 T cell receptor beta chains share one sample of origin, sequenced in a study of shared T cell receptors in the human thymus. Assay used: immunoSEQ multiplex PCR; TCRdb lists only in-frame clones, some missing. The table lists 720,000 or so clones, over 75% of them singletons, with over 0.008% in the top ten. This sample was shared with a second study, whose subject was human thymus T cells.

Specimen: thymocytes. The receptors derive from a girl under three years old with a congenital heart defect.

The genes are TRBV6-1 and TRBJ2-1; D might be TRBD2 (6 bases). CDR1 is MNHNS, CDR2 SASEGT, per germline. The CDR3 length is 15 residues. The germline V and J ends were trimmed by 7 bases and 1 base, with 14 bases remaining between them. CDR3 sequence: CASTRGLASYNEQFF. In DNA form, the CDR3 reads TGTGCCAGCACCCGTGGGCTAGCGTCCTACAATGAGCAGTTCTTC.

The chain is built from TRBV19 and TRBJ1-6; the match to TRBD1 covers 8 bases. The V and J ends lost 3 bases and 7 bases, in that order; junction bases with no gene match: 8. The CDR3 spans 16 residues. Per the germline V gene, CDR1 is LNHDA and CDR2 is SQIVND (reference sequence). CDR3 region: CASSMPPGQENSPLHF. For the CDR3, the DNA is TGTGCCAGTAGTATGCCGCCGGGACAGGAAAATTCACCCCTCCACTTT.

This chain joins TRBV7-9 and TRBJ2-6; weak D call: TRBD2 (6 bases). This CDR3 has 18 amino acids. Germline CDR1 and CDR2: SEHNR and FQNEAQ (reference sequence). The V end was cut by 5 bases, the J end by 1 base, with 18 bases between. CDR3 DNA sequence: TGTGCCAGCAGCATAACTAGGGAAGGGAGGTCTGGGGCCAACGTCCTGACTTTC. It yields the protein CASSITREGRSGANVLTF.

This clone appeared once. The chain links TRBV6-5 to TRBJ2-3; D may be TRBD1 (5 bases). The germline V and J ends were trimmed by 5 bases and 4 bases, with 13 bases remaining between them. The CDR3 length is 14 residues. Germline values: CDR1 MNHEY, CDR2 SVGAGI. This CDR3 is CASSEVGPPDTQYF. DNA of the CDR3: TGTGCCAGCAGTGAAGTGGGGCCGCCAGATACGCAGTATTTT.

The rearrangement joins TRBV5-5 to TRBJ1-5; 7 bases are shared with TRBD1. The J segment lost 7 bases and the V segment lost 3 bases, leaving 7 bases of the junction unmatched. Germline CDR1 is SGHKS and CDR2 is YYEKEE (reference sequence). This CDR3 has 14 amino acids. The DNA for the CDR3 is TGTGCCAGCAGCTCAGACAGGGCCCAACAGCCCCAGCATTTT. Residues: CASSSDRAQQPQHF.

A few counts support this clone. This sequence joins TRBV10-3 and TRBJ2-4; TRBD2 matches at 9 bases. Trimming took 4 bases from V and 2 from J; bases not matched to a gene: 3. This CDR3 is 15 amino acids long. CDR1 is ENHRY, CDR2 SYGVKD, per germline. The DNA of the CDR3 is TGTGCCATCAGTGCCAGCGGGGGGCCCAAAAACATTCAGTACTTC. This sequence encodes CAISASGGPKNIQYF.

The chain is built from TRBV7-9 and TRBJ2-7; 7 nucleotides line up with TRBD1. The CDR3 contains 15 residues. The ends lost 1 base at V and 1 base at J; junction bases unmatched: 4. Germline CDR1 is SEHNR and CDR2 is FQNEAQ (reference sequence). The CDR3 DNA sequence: TGTGCCAGCAGCTTAGGGCACAGGGGTTCCTACGAGCAGTACTTC. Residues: CASSLGHRGSYEQYF.

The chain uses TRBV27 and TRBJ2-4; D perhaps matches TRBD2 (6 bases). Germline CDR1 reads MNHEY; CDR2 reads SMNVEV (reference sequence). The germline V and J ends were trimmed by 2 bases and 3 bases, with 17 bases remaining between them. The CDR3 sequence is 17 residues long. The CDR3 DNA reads TGTGCCAGCAGTTTAATCTCCGGGAGAATGGGCAAAAACATTCAGTACTTC. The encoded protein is CASSLISGRMGKNIQYF.

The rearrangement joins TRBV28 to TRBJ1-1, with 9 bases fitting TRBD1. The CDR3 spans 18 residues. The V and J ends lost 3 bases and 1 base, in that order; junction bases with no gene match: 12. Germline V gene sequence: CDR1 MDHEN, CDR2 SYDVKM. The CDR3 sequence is CASSLTNRDREKNTEAFF. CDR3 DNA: TGTGCCAGCAGTTTGACTAATCGGGACAGGGAGAAGAACACTGAAGCTTTCTTT.

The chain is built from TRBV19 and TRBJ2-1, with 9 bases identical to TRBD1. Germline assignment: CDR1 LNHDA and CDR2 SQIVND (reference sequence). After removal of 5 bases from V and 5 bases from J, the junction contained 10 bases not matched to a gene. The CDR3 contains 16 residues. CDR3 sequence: CASSVLPGQGNNEQFF. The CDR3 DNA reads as TGTGCCAGTAGTGTGCTTCCGGGACAGGGAAACAATGAGCAGTTCTTC.

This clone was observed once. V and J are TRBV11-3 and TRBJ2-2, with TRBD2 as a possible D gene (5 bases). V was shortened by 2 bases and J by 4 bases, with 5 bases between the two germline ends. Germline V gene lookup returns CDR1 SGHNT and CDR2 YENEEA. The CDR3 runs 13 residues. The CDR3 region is CASSLRGTGELFF. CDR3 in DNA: TGTGCCAGCAGCTTACGGGGCACCGGGGAGCTGTTTTTT.

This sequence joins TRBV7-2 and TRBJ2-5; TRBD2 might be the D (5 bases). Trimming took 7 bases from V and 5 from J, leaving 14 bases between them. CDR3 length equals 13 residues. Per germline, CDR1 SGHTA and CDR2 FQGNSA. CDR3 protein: CASTQLDMETQYF. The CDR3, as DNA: TGTGCCAGCACCCAACTAGACATGGAGACCCAGTACTTC.

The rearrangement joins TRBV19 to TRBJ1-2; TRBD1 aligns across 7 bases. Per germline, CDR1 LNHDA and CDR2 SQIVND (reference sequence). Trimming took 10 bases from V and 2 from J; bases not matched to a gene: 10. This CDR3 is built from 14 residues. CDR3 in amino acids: CATFSGQVNYGYTF. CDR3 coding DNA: TGTGCCACCTTTTCTGGACAGGTGAACTATGGCTACACCTTC.

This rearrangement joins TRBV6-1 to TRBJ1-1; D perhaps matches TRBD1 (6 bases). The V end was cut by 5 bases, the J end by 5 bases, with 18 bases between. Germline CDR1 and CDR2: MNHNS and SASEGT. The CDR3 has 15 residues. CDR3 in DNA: TGTGCCAGCAGTTCTCCGGGACACCAAAGGACTGAAGCTTTCTTT. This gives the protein CASSSPGHQRTEAFF.

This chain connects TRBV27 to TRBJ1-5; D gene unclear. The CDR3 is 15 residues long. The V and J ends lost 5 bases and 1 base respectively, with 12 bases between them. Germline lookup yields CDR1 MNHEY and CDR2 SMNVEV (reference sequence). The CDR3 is CASSPWSTSNQPQHF. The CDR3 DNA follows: TGTGCCAGCAGTCCGTGGAGTACAAGCAATCAGCCCCAGCATTTT.

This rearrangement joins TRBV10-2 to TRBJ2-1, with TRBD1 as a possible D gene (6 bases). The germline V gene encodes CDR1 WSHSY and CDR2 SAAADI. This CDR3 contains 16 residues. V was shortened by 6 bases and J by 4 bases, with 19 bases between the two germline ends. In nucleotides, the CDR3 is TGCGCCAGCAGCTTGCCGGACAGCCCCTCTTACAATGAGCAGTTCTTC. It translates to CASSLPDSPSYNEQFF.

The CDR3 DNA follows: TGCGCCAGCCTTGAGGCGGGGACAGAACAAACTAACTATGGCTACACCTTC. Translated, it gives CASLEAGTEQTNYGYTF. The chain recombines TRBV10-2 with TRBJ1-2; 7 bases fit TRBD1. With 8 bases clipped from V and 0 bases from J, the junction kept 15 bases outside the gene matches. CDR3 length: 17 residues. Germline V gene sequence: CDR1 WSHSY, CDR2 SAAADI.

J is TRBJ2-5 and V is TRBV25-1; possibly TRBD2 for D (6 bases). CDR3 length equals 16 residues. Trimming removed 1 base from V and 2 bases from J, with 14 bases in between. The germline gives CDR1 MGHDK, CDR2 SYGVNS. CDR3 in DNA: TGTGCCAGCAGTGAATCGAGCGGGCGGGTTCAAGAGACCCAGTACTTC. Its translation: CASSESSGRVQETQYF.

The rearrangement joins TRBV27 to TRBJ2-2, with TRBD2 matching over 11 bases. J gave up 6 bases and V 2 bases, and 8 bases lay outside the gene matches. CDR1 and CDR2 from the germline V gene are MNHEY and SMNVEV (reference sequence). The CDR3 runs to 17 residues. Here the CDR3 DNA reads TGTGCCAGCAGTTTAGTTGGTAGCGGGGGGGCCGCCGGGGAGCTGTTTTTT. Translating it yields CASSLVGSGGAAGELFF.

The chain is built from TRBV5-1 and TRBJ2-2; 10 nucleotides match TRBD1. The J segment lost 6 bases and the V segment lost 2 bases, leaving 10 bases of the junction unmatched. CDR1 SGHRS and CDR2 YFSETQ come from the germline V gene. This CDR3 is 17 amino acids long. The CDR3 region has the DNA TGCGCCAGCAGCTTCTACCCTTGGGACAGGGGATCCGGGGAGCTGTTTTTT. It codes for CASSFYPWDRGSGELFF.

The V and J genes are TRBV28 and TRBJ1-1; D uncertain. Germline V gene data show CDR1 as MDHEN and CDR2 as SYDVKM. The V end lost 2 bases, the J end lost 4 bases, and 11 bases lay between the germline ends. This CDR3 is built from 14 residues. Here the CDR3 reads CASSLRRYGTEAFF. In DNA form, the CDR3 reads TGTGCCAGCAGTTTACGGAGATACGGCACTGAAGCTTTCTTT.

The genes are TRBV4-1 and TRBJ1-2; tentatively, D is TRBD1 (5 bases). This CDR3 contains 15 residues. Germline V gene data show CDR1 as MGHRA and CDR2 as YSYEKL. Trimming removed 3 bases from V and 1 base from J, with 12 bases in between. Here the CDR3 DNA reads TGCGCCAGCAGCCAGTCGGTGGGGGGTAACTATGGCTACACCTTC. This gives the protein CASSQSVGGNYGYTF.

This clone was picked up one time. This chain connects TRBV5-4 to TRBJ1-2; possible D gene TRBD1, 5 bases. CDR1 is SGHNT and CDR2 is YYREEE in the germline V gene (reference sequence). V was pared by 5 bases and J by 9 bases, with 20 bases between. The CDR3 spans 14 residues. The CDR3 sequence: CASSLRPNGGRYTF. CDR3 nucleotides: TGTGCCAGCAGTCTTCGGCCGAACGGGGGACGCTACACCTTC.

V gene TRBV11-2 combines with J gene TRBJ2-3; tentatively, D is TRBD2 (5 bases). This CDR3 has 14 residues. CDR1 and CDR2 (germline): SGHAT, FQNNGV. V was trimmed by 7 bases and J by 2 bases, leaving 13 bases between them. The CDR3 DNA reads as TGTGCCAGCATTCATACTAGGGCCACAGATACGCAGTATTTT. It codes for CASIHTRATDTQYF.